A selection of T cell receptor beta chains follows, all from one sample in a study of T cells after posttransplantation cyclophosphamide. Data came from immunoSEQ multiplex PCR; TCRdb stores just in-frame clones and leaves some out. The sample lists roughly 24,000 clones, roughly 90% occurring once. The sample in question was PBMCs, obtained after an allogeneic stem cell transplant with a calcineurin inhibitor and methotrexate. These receptors were obtained from a female patient aged 50-59 years who received an allogeneic stem cell transplant from an unrelated donor, was CMV-positive, and had chronic GVHD only. Some of these T cells may belong to the graft donor. Both conserved end residues are part of each CDR3. The D gene is left open where the match is weak. Some rows mark clone size as missing; the rest say once, few, many or name a class of expanded clone.

J gene | V gene | clone size | CDR3 length | D gene | CDR3 protein | CDR3 DNA
TRBJ2-7 | TRBV11-1 | . | 13 | TRBD1 | CASSLDRAREQYF | TGTGCCAGCAGCCTCGACAGGGCGAGGGAGCAGTACTTC
TRBJ2-7 | TRBV7-9 | . | 17 | TRBD2 | CASSPRTSGSRSYEQYF | TGTGCCAGCAGCCCCCGGACTAGCGGGAGTAGGAGTTACGAGCAGTACTTC
TRBJ2-1 | TRBV11-3 | . | 15 | TRBD2 | CASSLGLAAHNEQFF | TGTGCCAGCAGCCTTGGACTAGCGGCACACAATGAGCAGTTCTTC
TRBJ2-7 | TRBV27 | . | 16 | TRBD1 | CASRNHPSDRPYEQYF | TGTGCCAGCAGAAACCATCCCTCGGACAGGCCGTACGAGCAGTACTTC
TRBJ2-7 | TRBV13 | . | 11 | . | CASSRTDEQYF | TGTGCCAGCAGCAGGACTGACGAGCAGTACTTC
TRBJ2-1 | TRBV9 | . | 16 | TRBD2 | CASSLRASGLYNEQFF | TGTGCCAGCAGCCTCCGGGCTAGCGGTTTATACAATGAGCAGTTCTTC
TRBJ2-7 | TRBV4-2 | . | 14 | . | CASSQDVSGYEQYF | TGTGCCAGCAGCCAAGATGTTTCGGGGTACGAGCAGTACTTC
TRBJ2-2 | TRBV9 | . | 16 | TRBD2 | CASSRTSGSQGGELFF | TGTGCCAGCAGCAGGACTAGCGGGAGTCAAGGCGGGGAGCTGTTTTTT
TRBJ2-5 | TRBV7-7 | . | 13 | . | CASSRDTQETQYF | TGTGCTAGCAGCCGGGACACCCAAGAGACCCAGTACTTC
TRBJ2-1 | TRBV6-5 | . | 14 | TRBD1 | CASSFRQGYNEQFF | TGTGCCAGCAGTTTCAGACAGGGGTACAATGAGCAGTTCTTC
TRBJ1-1 | TRBV5-1 | . | 15 | . | CASSLALGANTEAFF | TGCGCCAGCAGCTTGGCCCTGGGGGCGAACACTGAAGCTTTCTTT
TRBJ1-5 | TRBV9 | . | 16 | TRBD1 | CASSPGTGASNQPQHF | TGTGCCAGCAGCCCCGGGACAGGGGCCTCTAATCAGCCCCAGCATTTT
TRBJ1-1 | TRBV7-9 | few | 17 | TRBD1 | CASSPHRRTGMNTEAFF | TGTGCCAGCAGCCCCCATCGCCGGACAGGCATGAACACTGAAGCTTTCTTT
TRBJ1-3 | TRBV5-1 | . | 14 | . | CASSLAYSGNTIYF | TGCGCCAGCAGCTTAGCGTACTCTGGAAACACCATATATTTT
TRBJ2-2 | TRBV19 | . | 18 | TRBD2 | CASHPGPLAGRNTGELFF | TGTGCCAGTCATCCGGGGCCCCTAGCGGGGAGAAACACCGGGGAGCTGTTTTTT
TRBJ1-5 | TRBV7-8 | . | 17 | . | CASSLGLVGAWNQPQHF | TGTGCCAGCAGCTTAGGTCTGGTAGGGGCTTGGAATCAGCCCCAGCATTTT
TRBJ1-1 | TRBV29-1 | . | 11 | . | CSVEQGSEAFF | TGCAGCGTTGAACAGGGCTCTGAAGCTTTCTTT